This T cell receptor (beta chain) was observed in a study of CD8 T cells in Susac syndrome (dated by TCRdb to about 2019). With regard to the full study: The study used repertoire sequencing to test whether antigen drove CD8+ T cell activation and differentiation in Susac syndrome. CD8+ T cell repertoire clonality was compared between over 9 healthy donors, approximately 14 Susac syndrome patients and approximately 16 multiple sclerosis patients.

Trimming takes 0 bases from V and 1 base from J, and the germline ends sit 12 bases apart. From its cysteine to its phenylalanine, the CDR3 spans 16 amino acids. Here the CDR3 DNA is all that survives: 48 bases in frame from base 1. The germline V gene (reference sequence) provides CDR1 DFQATT and CDR2 SNEGSKA. Results and caveats for the whole study, not just this receptor: The number of individuals in the TCR sequencing and HLA analysis was acknowledged as relatively small.

RNA was extracted using the RNeasy kit, and roughly 0.45 to 1 microgram was reverse transcribed with random hexamers. The immunoSEQ multiplex PCR assay, which covers 54 Vbeta and 13 Jbeta segments, was used to amplify TCR beta CDR3 regions. To correct PCR amplification bias, a synthetic template baseline was used for both primer optimization and computational correction. Per the original workflow: Only productive sequences were kept, with reads annotated to V, D and J genes according to IMGT and analyzed in immunoSEQ Analyzer. Clonality was calculated as one minus the Shannon entropy normalized by log2 of the number of productive unique sequences. For each patient and control, public and private clones were evaluated within the 100 most prevalent clones. A clone was defined as Susac-specific if it was absent from the healthy and MS cohorts, from 1052 published viral clones and from other ImmuneACCESS disease sequences. Clones were called with MiXCR by TCRdb after fastp trimmed the public reads at Q25, and only in-frame beta chains were retained. Records with the same CDR3 protein are collapsed into one entry carrying the most frequent genes and DNA. In this record, the V and J calls reflect TCRdb's handling and not the investigators' own analysis. The sample table contains about 50,000 distinct CDR3 sequences; only one count was recorded for roughly 93% of them. The ten top clones hold about 0.54% of the sample.

As regards this clonotype: Its antigen is not yet known. Within one base of it there is no much larger clone, and no base qualities were kept.

Peripheral blood CD8+ and CD4+ T cells from healthy donors, Susac syndrome patients and multiple sclerosis patients were profiled using high-throughput TCR beta sequencing. The multiple sclerosis controls were treatment-naive patients who had stable or active relapsing-remitting disease and met the revised McDonald criteria. CD8+ TEMRA cells were enriched by FACS, while bulk CD8+ and CD4+ T cells were purified by magnetic negative isolation. Blood was collected in EDTA tubes and processed within 24 hours, with PBMCs isolated through density gradient centrifugation. PBMCs destined for TCR sequencing were cryopreserved in liquid nitrogen and later thawed in a 37 °C water bath. A purity of at least 90% was achieved for sorted or isolated CD4+, CD8+ and CD8+ TEMRA cells.

This TCR derives from a human donor with multiple sclerosis. Sample: CD8+ T cells from PBMCs. The sequence is built from TRBV20-1 and TRBJ2-2; the D region possibly corresponds to TRBD1 (5 bases align). The CDR3 has the sequence CSARDIAGLNTGELFF. The DNA reads as follows: TGCAGTGCTAGAGATATTGCAGGGCTGAACACCGGGGAGCTGTTTTTT.